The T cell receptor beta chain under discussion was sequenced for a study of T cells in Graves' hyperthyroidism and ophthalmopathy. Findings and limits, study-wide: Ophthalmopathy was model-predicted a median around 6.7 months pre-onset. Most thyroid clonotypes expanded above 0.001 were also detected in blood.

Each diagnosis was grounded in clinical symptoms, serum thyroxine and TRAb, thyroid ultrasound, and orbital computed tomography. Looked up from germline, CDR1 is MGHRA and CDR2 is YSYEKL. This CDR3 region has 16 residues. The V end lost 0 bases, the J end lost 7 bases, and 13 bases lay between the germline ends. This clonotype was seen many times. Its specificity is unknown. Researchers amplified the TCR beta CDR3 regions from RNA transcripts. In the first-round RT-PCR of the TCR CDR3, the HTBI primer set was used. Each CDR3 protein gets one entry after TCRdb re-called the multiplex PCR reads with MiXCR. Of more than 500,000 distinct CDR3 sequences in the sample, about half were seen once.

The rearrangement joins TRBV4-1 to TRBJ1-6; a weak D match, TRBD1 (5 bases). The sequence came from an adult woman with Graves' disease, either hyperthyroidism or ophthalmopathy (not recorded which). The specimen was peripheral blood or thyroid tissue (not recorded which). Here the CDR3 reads CASSQDLYKGNSPLHF. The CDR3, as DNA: TGCGCCAGCAGCCAAGATCTTTACAAGGGGAATTCACCCCTCCACTTT.